Following are 27 T cell receptor beta chains from one sample sequenced in a study of patients and donors after allogeneic stem cell transplantation. One entry per CDR3 protein results from TCRdb running MiXCR on the RT-PCR reads. Among about 100,000 distinct CDR3 sequences listed, less than 45% were seen once. The specimen was blood, either unsorted or a sorted T cell fraction (not recorded which). Receptor source: a human donor who was either an allogeneic HSCT recipient or a stem cell or donor lymphocyte infusion donor (not recorded which). It is not recorded whose cells these are; they may come from a transplant donor.

The chain has TRBV20-1 and TRBJ2-3; tentative D call: TRBD2 (6 bases). The germline gives CDR1 DFQATT, CDR2 SNEGSKA (reference sequence). The CDR3 has 16 amino acids. Between the trimmed V and J ends, which lost 3 bases and 4 bases, there was a span of 20 bases. CDR3 sequence (DNA): TGCAGTGCTAGCACCCATCCCACGGGAGCGGCAGATACGCAGTATTTT. The encoded protein is CSASTHPTGAADTQYF.

This clonotype was seen more than once but under ten times. The gene calls are TRBV20-1 and TRBJ2-1; the D gene is possibly TRBD1 (5 bases). This CDR3 comprises 14 residues. In germline, CDR1 is DFQATT, CDR2 SNEGSKA (reference sequence). V was shortened by 3 bases and J by 5 bases, with 14 bases between the two germline ends. DNA of the CDR3: TGCAGTGCTAGCAGGGTTCTTGGAGACAATGAGCAGTTCTTC. It specifies CSASRVLGDNEQFF.

There are a few counts of this clonotype. The V and J genes are TRBV12-3 or TRBV12-4 and TRBJ1-3; D remains unclear. V lost 8 bases and J 4 bases, leaving 12 bases between the germline ends. There are 13 residues in the CDR3. The CDR3 region is CASDEVAGNTIYF. CDR3 DNA: TGTGCCAGCGACGAGGTAGCAGGAAACACCATATATTTT.

The chain employs TRBV29-1 and TRBJ2-7; 11 bases match TRBD2. Germline loops: CDR1 SQVTM, CDR2 ANQGSEA. The V gene end was trimmed by 6 bases and the J gene end by 2 bases; junction bases not matched to a gene: 6. The CDR3 sequence is 14 residues long. The CDR3: CSVSGTSGTYEQYF. CDR3 DNA: TGCAGCGTCTCCGGGACTAGCGGAACCTACGAGCAGTACTTC.

The V call is TRBV25-1, the J call TRBJ2-1; 8 bases match TRBD2. Germline loops: CDR1 MGHDK, CDR2 SYGVNS. The junction had 5 bases not matched to a gene; V was cut back by 3 bases and J by 4 bases. The CDR3 sequence is 15 residues long. In nucleotides, the CDR3 is TGTGCCAGCAGTGAGGCTAGCGGGCAATACAATGAGCAGTTCTTC. It is translated as CASSEASGQYNEQFF. The whole variable domain, filled in from reference TRBV25-1 and TRBJ2-1, reads EADIYQTPRYLVIGTGKKITLECSQTMGHDKMYWYQQDPGMELHLIHYSYGVNSTEKGDLSSESTVSRIRTEHFPLTLESARPSHTSQYLCASSEASGQYNEQFFGPGTRLTVL.

This clonotype has a handful of counts. J is TRBJ1-6 and V is TRBV28, with a weak D call TRBD1 (6 bases). Germline assignment: CDR1 MDHEN and CDR2 SYDVKM. Deletions cut 7 bases from V and 14 bases from J, with 18 bases between. This CDR3 contains 13 residues. Written as DNA, the CDR3 is TGTGCCAGCAATTTTGGGGGCGCCAGGTCCCTCCACTTT. It codes for CASNFGGARSLHF.

This clonotype was observed a few times. The conserved phenylalanine or tryptophan is not found at the CDR3 terminus, so this likely reflects a read error. The limits of the CDR3 on the DNA are not certain, so only TCRdb's listed CDR3 is given. V usage is TRBV6-2 or TRBV6-3 and J usage is TRBJ2-5; the table names TRBD1, a call not compared with the DNA. The CDR3 contains 11 residues when both ends are counted. CDR1 and CDR2 from the germline V gene are MNHEY and SVGEGT. The CDR3 sequence: CASSPGGQGNL.

The rearrangement links TRBV30 to TRBJ2-5; D not resolved. Trimming removed 0 bases from V and 5 bases from J, with 4 bases in between. CDR3 length equals 11 residues. Germline CDR1 and CDR2: GTSNPN and SVGIG (reference sequence). CDR3 DNA sequence: TGTGCCTGGAGTGTACCCGAGACCCAGTACTTC. This translates into CAWSVPETQYF.

In its sample, this clonotype was seen a few times. The chain links TRBV28 to TRBJ1-1, with 8 bases lining up with TRBD1. The CDR3 contains 13 residues. Germline V gives CDR1 MDHEN, CDR2 SYDVKM. V was clipped by 3 bases and J by 8 bases; unmatched bases: 5. CDR3 protein: CASSLGQGAEAFF. The CDR3 DNA sequence: TGTGCCAGCAGTTTGGGGCAGGGGGCGGAAGCTTTCTTT.

This clonotype appeared a single time. The chain is built from TRBV20-1 and TRBJ2-2; D might be TRBD1 (5 bases). V was pared by 5 bases and J by 6 bases, with 13 bases between. The CDR3 sequence is 13 residues long. In germline, CDR1 is DFQATT, CDR2 SNEGSKA (reference sequence). As DNA, the CDR3 is TGCAGTGCTCCAGACCAGGGATCCGGGGAGCTGTTTTTT. This gives the protein CSAPDQGSGELFF.

V gene TRBV7-2 combines with J gene TRBJ2-1, with 7 bases fitting TRBD2. The germline gives CDR1 SGHTA, CDR2 FQGNSA. The V gene end was trimmed by 6 bases and the J gene end by 6 bases; junction bases not matched to a gene: 8. This CDR3 spans 14 amino acids. The CDR3 here is CASSSAGRVNEQFF. The CDR3 nucleotides read TGTGCCAGCAGTTCCGCGGGGAGGGTCAATGAGCAGTTCTTC.

V usage is TRBV18 and J usage is TRBJ1-5; D may be TRBD1 (6 bases). The CDR3 length is 15 residues. V lost 0 bases to trimming and J lost 3 bases, with 9 bases between them. From germline, CDR1 is KGHSH and CDR2 LQKENI. The CDR3 protein is CASSPPGHTNQPQHF. As DNA, the CDR3 is TGTGCCAGCTCACCACCGGGACACACCAATCAGCCCCAGCATTTT.

The chain is built from TRBV29-1 and TRBJ2-5; 10 bases match TRBD1. Trimming at V came to 4 bases and at J to 2 bases, leaving 10 bases not matched to a gene. The CDR3 runs 16 residues. The germline V gene has CDR1 SQVTM and CDR2 ANQGSEA. The CDR3 sequence: CSVGGAPGQGQETQYF. The CDR3 DNA reads as TGCAGCGTTGGAGGTGCACCGGGACAGGGGCAAGAGACCCAGTACTTC.

The rearrangement joins TRBV19 to TRBJ1-1, with a possible D match to TRBD1 (5 bases). Deletions cut 6 bases from V and 5 bases from J, with 19 bases between. The CDR3 sequence is 15 residues long. CDR1 is LNHDA and CDR2 is SQIVND in the germline V gene (reference sequence). The CDR3 protein is CASRNAFGGRTEAFF. The CDR3 DNA sequence: TGTGCCAGTAGAAATGCTTTCGGGGGTAGGACTGAAGCTTTCTTT.

This clonotype came up once. This chain uses TRBV24-1 with TRBJ2-1; D is uncertain. The CDR3 spans 11 residues. With 7 bases removed from V and 4 bases from J, the gap between germline ends came to 4 bases. Germline assignment: CDR1 KGHDR and CDR2 SFDVKD. The CDR3: CATRQYNEQFF. Written as DNA, the CDR3 is TGTGCCACCAGGCAGTACAATGAGCAGTTCTTC.

This clonotype occurred many times. The chain couples TRBV4-3 to TRBJ1-2; D might be TRBD1 (5 bases). Looked up from germline, CDR1 is LGHNA and CDR2 is YSLEER. V was shortened by 0 bases and J by 1 base, with 9 bases between the two germline ends. This CDR3 is built from 15 residues. CDR3 DNA: TGCGCCAGCAGCCAAGAGGACAAATTTAACTATGGCTACACCTTC. The encoded protein is CASSQEDKFNYGYTF.

Only a few counts were recorded for this clonotype. The chain uses TRBV4-3 and TRBJ2-2; TRBD2 is a possible D gene (6 bases). The V and J ends lost 4 bases and 3 bases respectively, with 9 bases between them. Germline V lookup: CDR1 LGHNA, CDR2 YSLEER. The CDR3 runs 14 residues. CDR3 nucleotides: TGCGCCAGCAGCCCGGGACTTTACACCGGGGAGCTGTTTTTT. It yields the protein CASSPGLYTGELFF.

The chain employs TRBV29-1 and TRBJ2-7; the match to TRBD1 covers 10 bases. Germline CDR1 and CDR2: SQVTM and ANQGSEA. This CDR3 spans 13 amino acids. V shed 5 bases and J 7 bases; nucleotides not matched to a gene: 8. CDR3 amino acids: CSVWTGGGIEQYF. As DNA, the CDR3 is TGCAGCGTTTGGACAGGGGGAGGGATAGAGCAGTACTTC.

This rearrangement joins TRBV6-6 to TRBJ2-5, with TRBD1 matching over 11 bases. Germline CDR1 reads MNHNY; CDR2 reads SVGAGI (reference sequence). V lost 5 bases and J lost 5; bases outside the gene matches: 7. CDR3 size: 15 residues. CDR3 loop: CASSRDRGIGETQYF. Here the CDR3 DNA reads TGTGCCAGCAGTCGGGACAGGGGGATTGGGGAGACCCAGTACTTC.

V is TRBV3-1 and J is TRBJ2-7, with 9 bases lining up with TRBD2. This CDR3 region has 16 residues. Losses at the gene ends were 5 bases for V and 4 bases for J; bases not matched to a gene: 12. Germline CDR1 reads LGHDT; CDR2 reads YNNKEL (reference sequence). The CDR3 DNA reads TGTGCCAGCAGCTCGACTAGCGGAGCCTCTCTTTACGAGCAGTACTTC. It codes for CASSSTSGASLYEQYF.

DNA of the CDR3: TGTGCCAGCACCGGGTCGACCATTTCCTACGAGCAGTACTTC. Translating gives CASTGSTISYEQYF. This chain uses TRBV6-2 or TRBV6-3 with TRBJ2-7; D gene ambiguous. The CDR3 length is 14 residues. Germline V lookup: CDR1 MNHEY, CDR2 SVGEGT. Trimming shortened V by 7 bases and J by 1 base, and 14 bases separated the two germline ends.

The chain carries TRBV6-5 and TRBJ1-5; D is possibly TRBD1 (6 bases). The CDR3 length is 15 residues. Germline V gene lookup returns CDR1 MNHEY and CDR2 SVGAGI. Between the trimmed V and J ends, which lost 6 bases and 5 bases, there was a span of 17 bases. This chain's CDR3 is CASRKGGGLHQPQHF. The DNA for the CDR3 is TGTGCCAGCAGAAAAGGAGGGGGTTTACATCAGCCCCAGCATTTT.

The rearrangement joins TRBV28 to TRBJ1-1; D not resolved. The germline V gene has CDR1 MDHEN and CDR2 SYDVKM. This CDR3 contains 11 residues. Trimming removed 3 bases from V and 8 bases from J, with 7 bases in between. In DNA, the CDR3 is TGTGCCAGCAGTTTGGAGCTAGAAGCTTTCTTT. Translating gives CASSLELEAFF. The variable domain in full, completed from reference TRBV28 and TRBJ1-1, reads DVKVTQSSRYLVKRTGEKVFLECVQDMDHENMFWYRQDPGLGLRLIYFSYDVKMKEKGDIPEGYSVSREKKERFSLILESASTNQTSMYLCASSLELEAFFGQGTRLTVV.

This chain connects TRBV7-8 to TRBJ1-2; 9 nucleotides line up with TRBD1. Per the germline V gene, CDR1 is SGHVS and CDR2 is FQNEAQ. Trimming at V came to 2 bases and at J to 14 bases, leaving 9 bases not matched to a gene. CDR3 length: 13 amino acids. The DNA for the CDR3 is TGTGCCAGCAGCTTAAATTTTTACAGGGGGCGGACCTTC. Its translation: CASSLNFYRGRTF.

The V call is TRBV29-1, the J call TRBJ2-7, with D possibly being TRBD1 or TRBD2 (6 bases each). Trimming cost V 4 bases and J 1 base, with 8 bases left between them. CDR1 and CDR2 from the germline V gene are SQVTM and ANQGSEA. The CDR3 contains 12 residues. As DNA, the CDR3 is TGCAGCGTTGGGAGGGGGTCCTACGAGCAGTACTTC. It codes for CSVGRGSYEQYF.

The chain links TRBV4-2 to TRBJ2-3, with 8 positions matching TRBD2. The CDR3 spans 17 residues. The germline V gene encodes CDR1 LGHNA and CDR2 YNFKEQ. The V and J ends lost 0 bases and 8 bases, in that order; junction bases with no gene match: 13. CDR3 residues: CASSQDLPSGSLVTQYF. CDR3 coding DNA: TGTGCCAGCAGCCAAGATCTACCCAGCGGGAGTTTGGTTACGCAGTATTTT.

This clonotype was counted a few times. The chain is built from TRBV20-1 and TRBJ1-1, with D perhaps matching TRBD1 (5 bases). Per germline, CDR1 DFQATT and CDR2 SNEGSKA (reference sequence). V lost 3 bases to trimming and J lost 4 bases, with 9 bases between them. The CDR3 consists of 12 residues. CDR3 residues: CSASPRVTEAFF. The CDR3 DNA reads as TGCAGTGCTAGTCCCAGGGTCACTGAAGCTTTCTTT.